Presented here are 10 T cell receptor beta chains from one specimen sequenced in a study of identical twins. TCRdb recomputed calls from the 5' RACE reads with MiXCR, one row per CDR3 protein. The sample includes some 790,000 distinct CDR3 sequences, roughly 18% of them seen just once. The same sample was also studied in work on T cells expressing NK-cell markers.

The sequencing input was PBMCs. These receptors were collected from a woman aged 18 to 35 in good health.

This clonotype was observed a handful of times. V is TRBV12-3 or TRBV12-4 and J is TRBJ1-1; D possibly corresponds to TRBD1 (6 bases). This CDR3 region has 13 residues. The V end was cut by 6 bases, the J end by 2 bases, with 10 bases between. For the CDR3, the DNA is TGTGCCAGCAGAACAGGGTCAAACACTGAAGCTTTCTTT. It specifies CASRTGSNTEAFF.

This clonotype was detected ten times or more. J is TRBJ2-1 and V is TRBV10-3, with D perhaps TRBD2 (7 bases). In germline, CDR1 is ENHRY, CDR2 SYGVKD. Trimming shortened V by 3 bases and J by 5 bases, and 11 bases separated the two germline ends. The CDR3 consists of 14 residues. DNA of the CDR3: TGTGCCATCAGTGACGCGGGGGCGAACAATGAGCAGTTCTTC. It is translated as CAISDAGANNEQFF.

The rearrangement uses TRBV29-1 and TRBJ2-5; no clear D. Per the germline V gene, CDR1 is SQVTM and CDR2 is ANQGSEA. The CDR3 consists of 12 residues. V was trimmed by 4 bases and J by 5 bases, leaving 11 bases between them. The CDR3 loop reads CSVGGRRETQYF. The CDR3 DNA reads TGCAGCGTTGGGGGTAGGCGGGAGACCCAGTACTTC.

The DNA for the CDR3 is TGTGCCAGCAGCTCCGAATCAGATACGCAGTATTTT. This sequence encodes CASSSESDTQYF. The rearrangement links TRBV7-9 to TRBJ2-3; the D is unclear. Looked up from germline, CDR1 is SEHNR and CDR2 is FQNEAQ (reference sequence). This CDR3 is 12 amino acids long. Trimming shortened V by 4 bases and J by 4 bases, and 6 bases separated the two germline ends.

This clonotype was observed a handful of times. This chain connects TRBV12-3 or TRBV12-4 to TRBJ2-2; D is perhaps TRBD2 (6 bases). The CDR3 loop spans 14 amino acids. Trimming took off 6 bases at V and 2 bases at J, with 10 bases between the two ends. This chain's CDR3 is CASRLGLNTGELFF. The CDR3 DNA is TGTGCCAGCAGGCTGGGACTCAACACCGGGGAGCTGTTTTTT.

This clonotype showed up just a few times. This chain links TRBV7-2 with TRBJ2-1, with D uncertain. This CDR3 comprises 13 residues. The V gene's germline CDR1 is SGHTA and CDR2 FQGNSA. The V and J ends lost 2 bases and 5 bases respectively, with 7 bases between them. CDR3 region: CASSLNTNNEQFF. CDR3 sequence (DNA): TGTGCCAGCAGCTTAAACACCAACAATGAGCAGTTCTTC. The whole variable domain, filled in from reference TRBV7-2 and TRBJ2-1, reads GAGVSQSPSNKVTEKGKDVELRCDPISGHTALYWYRQSLGQGLEFLIYFQGNSAPDKSGLPSDRFSAERTGGSVSTLTIQRTQQEDSAVYLCASSLNTNNEQFFGPGTRLTVL.

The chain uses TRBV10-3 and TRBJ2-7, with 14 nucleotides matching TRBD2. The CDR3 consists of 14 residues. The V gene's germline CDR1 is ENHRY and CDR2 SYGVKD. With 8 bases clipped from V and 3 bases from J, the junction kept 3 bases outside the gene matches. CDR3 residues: CAIGLAGGVYEQYF. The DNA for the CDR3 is TGTGCCATCGGACTAGCGGGAGGAGTCTACGAGCAGTACTTC.

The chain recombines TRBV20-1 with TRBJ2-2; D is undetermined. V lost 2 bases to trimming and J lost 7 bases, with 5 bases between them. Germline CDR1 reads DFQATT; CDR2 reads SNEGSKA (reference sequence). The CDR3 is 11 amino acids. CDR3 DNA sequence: TGCAGTGCTAGAATTTTCGGGGAGCTGTTTTTT. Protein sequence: CSARIFGELFF.

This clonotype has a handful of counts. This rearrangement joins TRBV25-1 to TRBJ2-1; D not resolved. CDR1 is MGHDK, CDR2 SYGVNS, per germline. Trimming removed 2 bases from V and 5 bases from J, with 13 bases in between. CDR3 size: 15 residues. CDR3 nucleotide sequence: TGTGCCAGCAGTGAACCTCGGTCCGGTAACAATGAGCAGTTCTTC. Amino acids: CASSEPRSGNNEQFF.

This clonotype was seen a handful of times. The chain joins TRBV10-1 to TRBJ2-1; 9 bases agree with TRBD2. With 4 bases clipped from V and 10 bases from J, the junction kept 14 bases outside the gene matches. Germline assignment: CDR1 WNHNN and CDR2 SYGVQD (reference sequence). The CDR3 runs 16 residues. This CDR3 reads CASSVFSGSPLREQFF. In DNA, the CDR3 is TGCGCCAGCAGTGTGTTTAGCGGGAGTCCATTAAGGGAGCAGTTCTTC.